This T cell receptor (beta chain) was found in a study of response to subunit inactivated influenza vaccine. Study-level findings and limits: New T cells are recruited in small numbers by each seasonal influenza vaccination, according to the authors' suggestion.

Each CDR3 protein gets one entry after TCRdb re-called the RT-PCR reads with MiXCR. This sample has roughly 500,000 distinct CDR3 sequences, with around 25% found just once. This CDR3 is 18 amino acids long. J lost 2 bases, V lost 0 bases, and 6 bases had no gene match. Per the germline V gene, CDR1 is SGHRS and CDR2 is YFSETQ. To note about this clonotype: Its target is unknown.

This chain links TRBV5-1 with TRBJ2-6; TRBD1 matches at 9 bases. The specimen comprised CD4+ T cells sorted from PBMCs, sampled about 5 days after vaccination. The clonotype originates from a man aged 45-60 years who received an inactivated influenza vaccine. The DNA for the CDR3 is TGCGCCAGCAGCTTGGAGTCACAGGGGGCCGCTGGGGCCAACGTCCTGACTTTC. It translates to CASSLESQGAAGANVLTF.